Sequencing of this T cell receptor beta chain was carried out in a study of glioma-infiltrating T cells. Amplification of TCR alpha and beta CDR3 regions from RNA used iRepertoire nested multiplex PCR. TCRdb redid the calling of the multiplex PCR reads with MiXCR, one entry per CDR3 protein. Among roughly 350,000 distinct CDR3 sequences listed, about two fifths were seen once. Germline-derived CDR1 and CDR2 are LGHNA and YNFKEQ. The V gene end was trimmed by 5 bases and the J gene end by 4 bases; junction bases not matched to a gene: 14. CDR3 length equals 17 residues. Whole-study findings and limits: Gliomas, especially low-grade, showed above-expected tissue-blood divergence; non-neoplastic patients showed below.

As to this clonotype: No antigen is known for it.

The chain carries TRBV4-2 and TRBJ1-1; TRBD1 aligns across 9 bases. This TCR was recovered from a human donor with low-grade glioma or glioblastoma, undergoing nonglioma brain surgery, or in good health (not recorded which). Input material: glioma tissue, nonneoplastic brain tissue, or PBMCs (not recorded which). The CDR3 DNA reads as TGTGCCAGCAGCTCCAGGGGGGCCGGGACAGGGTTCACTGAAGCTTTCTTT. Translation gives CASSSRGAGTGFTEAFF.